This T cell receptor beta chain was observed in a study of a mutant IDH1 vaccine in newly diagnosed glioma. Concerning this clone: Its antigen is currently unknown.

Using immunoSEQ multiplex PCR, the repertoire was profiled, and TCRdb retains in-frame clones only, with some absent. The table includes about 62,000 clones, under 85% detected once. Indicated time point: week 47, end of study. The investigators gave 300 ug of mutant IDH1 20-mer peptide in each vaccine dose, together with topical imiquimod. Trimming left V 8 bases short and J 4 bases short, with 11 bases between. The germline gives CDR1 WSHSY, CDR2 SAAADI. This CDR3 comprises 12 residues. The source was PBMCs, collected from a glioma patient whose treatment included an IDH1 peptide vaccine. The source is a man aged 25 to 40 with glioma. The V and J genes are TRBV10-2 and TRBJ2-5; D perhaps matches TRBD2 (5 bases). The CDR3 DNA reads as TGCGCCAGCGGGAGCCACGTAGAGACCCAGTACTTC. Protein product: CASGSHVETQYF.